This T cell receptor beta chain was captured by sequencing in a study of T cell responses to AZD1222 COVID-19 vaccine. The assay was immunoSEQ multiplex PCR, and TCRdb's table has in-frame clones only and misses some. Here the sample spans approximately 74,000 clones, 80% to 90% being singletons. The CDR3 extends over 14 amino acids. The V and J ends lost 0 bases and 1 base respectively, with 7 bases between them. Germline loops: CDR1 SGDLS, CDR2 YYNGEE. This clonotype was obtained from an adult in good health. J is TRBJ2-5 and V is TRBV9; D not resolved. The sequenced sample was peripheral blood, obtained on day 0 of AZD1222 vaccination. The CDR3 DNA reads as TGTGCCAGCAGCGTAGAAGCAATCCAAGAGACCCAGTACTTC. Translation gives CASSVEAIQETQYF.